This T cell receptor beta chain was identified during a study of CXCR3-negative and CXCR3-positive naive CD8 T cells. cDNA libraries for TRB were generated by 5' RACE incorporating UMI labels. From its re-call of the 5' RACE reads, TCRdb lists each CDR3 protein once, without DNA. The sample yields roughly 100,000 distinct CDR3 sequences, of which the top ten take up more than 0.3%. Remarks on this clonotype: Its antigen is not known.

Sorting was done in triplicate for each CD8+ T cell subset (roughly 320,000 cells each). Overall study results and limits: TRB CDR3s were more hydrophobic in CXCR3-positive than in CXCR3-negative naive cells. Memory CD8+ T cell repertoires were far less diverse than both naive subsets. Unlike memory cells, which differed, naive CXCR3-negative and CXCR3-positive cells had similar TRBV-TRBJ usage. Naive subsets had comparable surface CD5; TCR strength was inferred from TRB CDR3 properties.

Germline loops: CDR1 SGHDN, CDR2 FVKESK. The CDR3 runs to 20 residues. V is TRBV14 and J is TRBJ2-3; the D gene TCRdb calls, TRBD2, cannot be checked with no DNA. Sequenced sample: naive CXCR3+ CD8+ T cells from blood. Subset indicated: CD45RO-CCR7+CD27+CD95- naive CD8+ T cells expressing CXCR3 (TNR3+). The source is a human donor in good health. Some clones in this sample may be carry-over from other donors' samples. This chain's CDR3 is CASSLSRREVRWLSTDTQYF.